This TCR beta chain is drawn from a study of blood T cell repertoires in COVID-19. The wider study: The study drew acute and convalescent COVID-19 samples from the United States, Italy and Spain. T cells, B-cell-depleted T cells, or PBMCs provided the cDNA or gDNA that served as material.

Study processing details: Nucleated cell counts were estimated from reference gene primer amplification. The assay was immunoSEQ multiplex PCR, and TCRdb's table has in-frame clones only and misses some. That table supplies the V and J calls and clone size; D and trimming were determined from the DNA. The table has just under 50,000 clones, approximately 85% seen once. This clone was counted only a few times. The CDR3 length is 13 residues. The V and J ends lost 0 bases and 4 bases respectively, with 6 bases between them. Germline CDR1 is MGHDK and CDR2 is SYGVNS. The chain uses TRBV25-1 and TRBJ1-1, with a tentative D call TRBD1 (5 bases). Material for sequencing was peripheral blood. The receptor was isolated from a human donor in a cohort sampled during active COVID-19. CDR3 residues: CASSEYGGTEAFF. The CDR3 DNA sequence: TGTGCCAGCAGTGAATACGGGGGCACTGAAGCTTTCTTT. The variable domain in full, completed from reference TRBV25-1 and TRBJ1-1, reads EADIYQTPRYLVIGTGKKITLECSQTMGHDKMYWYQQDPGMELHLIHYSYGVNSTEKGDLSSESTVSRIRTEHFPLTLESARPSHTSQYLCASSEYGGTEAFFGQGTRLTVV.